The rows below give T cell receptor beta chains drawn from one sample of a study of shared clonotypes between healthy human individuals. Method: immunoSEQ multiplex PCR; TCRdb's copy keeps in-frame clones and lacks some. The repertoire holds over 750,000 clones, with 96% as singletons. The sequenced material came from naive CD8+ T cells sorted from blood. The receptors were gathered from a man in his thirties or forties in good health. Both conserved end residues are part of each CDR3. D genes are given only for firm matches. Clone size is given for some rows only: seen once, a few or many times, or a class if the clone is expanded.

abundance: .; d_gene: TRBD2; j_gene: TRBJ2-7; v_gene: TRBV27; CDR3aa: CASSLTSGSSYEQYF; CDR3nt: TGTGCCAGCAGTTTGACTAGCGGGAGCTCCTACGAGCAGTACTTC
abundance: .; d_gene: .; j_gene: TRBJ2-7; v_gene: TRBV6-1; CDR3aa: CASSAQGGEQYF; CDR3nt: TGTGCCAGCAGTGCTCAGGGTGGTGAGCAGTACTTC
abundance: .; d_gene: .; j_gene: TRBJ2-3; v_gene: TRBV13; CDR3aa: CASSAQDSLYF; CDR3nt: TGTGCCAGCAGCGCCCAGGACTCCTTATATTTT
abundance: .; d_gene: .; j_gene: TRBJ2-7; v_gene: TRBV21-1; CDR3aa: CASSKQGTSHYEQYF; CDR3nt: TGTGCCAGCAGCAAACAAGGCACATCACACTACGAGCAGTACTTC
abundance: .; d_gene: .; j_gene: TRBJ2-2; v_gene: TRBV28; CDR3aa: CASGGTETSGELFF; CDR3nt: TGTGCCAGCGGCGGGACAGAGACAAGTGGGGAGCTGTTTTTT
abundance: .; d_gene: .; j_gene: TRBJ1-5; v_gene: TRBV10-2; CDR3aa: CASSERGLRGNQPQHF; CDR3nt: TGCGCCAGCAGTGAAAGAGGGTTAAGGGGCAATCAGCCCCAGCATTTT
abundance: .; d_gene: .; j_gene: TRBJ2-2; v_gene: TRBV13; CDR3aa: CASSWGTGELFF; CDR3nt: TGTGCCAGCAGCTGGGGGACCGGGGAGCTGTTTTTT
abundance: once; d_gene: TRBD1; j_gene: TRBJ2-1; v_gene: TRBV30; CDR3aa: CAWSVGTGVNEQFF; CDR3nt: TGTGCCTGGAGTGTAGGGACAGGGGTCAATGAGCAGTTCTTC
abundance: .; d_gene: TRBD2; j_gene: TRBJ2-7; v_gene: TRBV4-1; CDR3aa: CASSQVAGAYEQYF; CDR3nt: TGCGCCAGCAGCCAAGTAGCGGGGGCCTACGAGCAGTACTTC
abundance: .; d_gene: TRBD2; j_gene: TRBJ2-7; v_gene: TRBV18; CDR3aa: CASSPGGRRYEQYF; CDR3nt: TGTGCCAGCTCTCCGGGCGGGAGGCGGTACGAGCAGTACTTC
abundance: .; d_gene: .; j_gene: TRBJ2-1; v_gene: TRBV9; CDR3aa: CASSVESYNEQFF; CDR3nt: TGTGCCAGCAGCGTAGAGTCGTACAATGAGCAGTTCTTC
abundance: few; d_gene: .; j_gene: TRBJ1-4; v_gene: TRBV27; CDR3aa: CASSPRRPTNEKLFF; CDR3nt: TGTGCCAGCAGTCCCCGACGCCCCACTAATGAAAAACTGTTTTTT
abundance: .; d_gene: TRBD2; j_gene: TRBJ2-1; v_gene: TRBV14; CDR3aa: CASSQESGRRFNEQFF; CDR3nt: TGTGCCAGCAGCCAAGAAAGCGGGAGGCGGTTTAATGAGCAGTTCTTC
abundance: .; d_gene: .; j_gene: TRBJ1-5; v_gene: TRBV11-2; CDR3aa: CASSLRADQPQHF; CDR3nt: TGTGCCAGCAGCTTAAGGGCAGATCAGCCCCAGCATTTT
abundance: .; d_gene: TRBD1; j_gene: TRBJ2-7; v_gene: TRBV6-5; CDR3aa: CASSLLPGQGSYEQYF; CDR3nt: TGTGCCAGCAGTTTACTCCCTGGACAGGGTTCCTACGAGCAGTACTTC
abundance: .; d_gene: .; j_gene: TRBJ2-2; v_gene: TRBV7-8; CDR3aa: CASSFTGTTYTGELFF; CDR3nt: TGTGCCAGCAGCTTTACCGGGACAACCTACACCGGGGAGCTGTTTTTT
abundance: .; d_gene: .; j_gene: TRBJ1-5; v_gene: TRBV9; CDR3aa: CASSVGGGGQPQHF; CDR3nt: TGTGCCAGCAGCGTAGGGGGGGGAGGCCAGCCCCAGCATTTT
abundance: .; d_gene: TRBD1; j_gene: TRBJ1-2; v_gene: TRBV19; CDR3aa: CASSSLGQGGNGYTF; CDR3nt: TGTGCCAGTAGTTCGCTCGGACAGGGGGGAAATGGCTACACCTTC
abundance: .; d_gene: .; j_gene: TRBJ2-4; v_gene: TRBV2; CDR3aa: CASRGRAQYF; CDR3nt: TGTGCCAGCAGAGGGCGGGCGCAGTACTTC
abundance: .; d_gene: .; j_gene: TRBJ2-2; v_gene: TRBV7-2; CDR3aa: CASSLEGGNTGELFF; CDR3nt: TGTGCCAGCAGCTTAGAGGGAGGGAACACCGGGGAGCTGTTTTTT
abundance: .; d_gene: TRBD1; j_gene: TRBJ2-2; v_gene: TRBV28; CDR3aa: CASSTTGAQNTGELFF; CDR3nt: TGTGCCAGCAGTACAACAGGGGCCCAAAACACCGGGGAGCTGTTTTTT
abundance: .; d_gene: .; j_gene: TRBJ2-7; v_gene: TRBV29-1; CDR3aa: CSVEWEYEQYF; CDR3nt: TGCAGCGTTGAATGGGAGTACGAGCAGTACTTC
abundance: .; d_gene: .; j_gene: TRBJ1-5; v_gene: TRBV7-9; CDR3aa: CASSLNSNQPQHF; CDR3nt: TGTGCCAGCAGCTTAAACAGCAATCAGCCCCAGCATTTT
abundance: once; d_gene: TRBD1; j_gene: TRBJ2-7; v_gene: TRBV2; CDR3aa: CASRQKLGGYYEQYF; CDR3nt: TGTGCCAGCAGACAAAAGTTAGGGGGCTACTACGAGCAGTACTTC
abundance: .; d_gene: TRBD2; j_gene: TRBJ2-3; v_gene: TRBV7-2; CDR3aa: CASSPPRGRAAGTQYF; CDR3nt: TGTGCCAGCAGCCCCCCCCGGGGGAGGGCCGCTGGTACGCAGTATTTT
abundance: once; d_gene: .; j_gene: TRBJ2-1; v_gene: TRBV15; CDR3aa: CATSGRGLSSYNEQFF; CDR3nt: TGTGCCACCAGCGGAAGGGGCCTGAGCTCCTACAATGAGCAGTTCTTC
abundance: .; d_gene: .; j_gene: TRBJ2-4; v_gene: TRBV27; CDR3aa: CASSQRQIAKNIQYF; CDR3nt: TGTGCCAGCAGTCAACGGCAGATCGCCAAAAACATTCAGTACTTC
abundance: .; d_gene: .; j_gene: TRBJ2-2; v_gene: TRBV4-1; CDR3aa: CASSLGTGRTGELFF; CDR3nt: TGCGCCAGCAGCCTCGGAACAGGGCGCACCGGGGAGCTGTTTTTT
abundance: .; d_gene: TRBD2; j_gene: TRBJ2-3; v_gene: TRBV5-4; CDR3aa: CASSLAGGTTDTQYF; CDR3nt: TGTGCCAGCAGCTTGGCCGGGGGGACCACAGATACGCAGTATTTT
abundance: .; d_gene: .; j_gene: TRBJ2-7; v_gene: TRBV28; CDR3aa: CASRSTRGTYEQYF; CDR3nt: TGTGCCAGCAGATCTACTAGGGGAACCTACGAGCAGTACTTC
abundance: .; d_gene: TRBD1; j_gene: TRBJ2-7; v_gene: TRBV5-1; CDR3aa: CASSYRQGSEEQYF; CDR3nt: TGCGCCAGCAGCTATAGACAGGGCTCTGAGGAGCAGTACTTC
abundance: .; d_gene: TRBD1; j_gene: TRBJ2-7; v_gene: TRBV13; CDR3aa: CASSPQGFSPYEQYF; CDR3nt: TGTGCCAGCAGCCCACAGGGGTTCTCTCCCTACGAGCAGTACTTC
abundance: .; d_gene: TRBD1; j_gene: TRBJ2-7; v_gene: TRBV27; CDR3aa: CASSPVVGQGVSYEQYF; CDR3nt: TGTGCCAGCAGTCCCGTGGTGGGACAGGGGGTTTCCTACGAGCAGTACTTC
abundance: .; d_gene: .; j_gene: TRBJ2-2; v_gene: TRBV29-1; CDR3aa: CRRRENTGELFF; CDR3nt: TGCAGACGGCGGGAGAACACCGGGGAGCTGTTTTTT
abundance: .; d_gene: .; j_gene: TRBJ1-1; v_gene: TRBV28; CDR3aa: CASSLSSSEAFF; CDR3nt: TGTGCCAGCAGTTTAAGCAGCTCTGAAGCTTTCTTT
abundance: .; d_gene: .; j_gene: TRBJ1-1; v_gene: TRBV5-1; CDR3aa: CASSLLKGPMNTEAFF; CDR3nt: TGCGCCAGCAGCTTGCTTAAGGGCCCCATGAACACTGAAGCTTTCTTT
abundance: .; d_gene: .; j_gene: TRBJ2-7; v_gene: TRBV30; CDR3aa: CASTHGRGDEQYF; CDR3nt: TGTGCCTCAACGCACGGTAGAGGGGACGAGCAGTACTTC
abundance: .; d_gene: .; j_gene: TRBJ1-3; v_gene: TRBV9; CDR3aa: CASSALGDFSGNTIYF; CDR3nt: TGTGCCAGCAGCGCCCTAGGGGACTTCTCTGGAAACACCATATATTTT
abundance: .; d_gene: TRBD1; j_gene: TRBJ1-5; v_gene: TRBV27; CDR3aa: CASSARTGGFQPQHF; CDR3nt: TGTGCCAGCAGTGCAAGGACAGGGGGATTTCAGCCCCAGCATTTT